One sample yielded the 27 T cell receptor beta chains listed below, sequenced in a study of blood T cell repertoires in COVID-19. The assay was immunoSEQ multiplex PCR, and TCRdb's table has in-frame clones only and misses some. This sample has some 70,000 clones, with 87% found just once. The sequenced sample consisted of peripheral blood. Source of these receptors: a man aged 45-65 years with active COVID-19.

The rearrangement joins TRBV27 to TRBJ1-1; TRBD1 agrees at 10 bases. The CDR3 runs 17 residues. Germline CDR1 MNHEY, CDR2 SMNVEV (reference sequence). V lost 0 bases and J lost 1; bases outside the gene matches: 5. The CDR3 DNA is TGTGCCAGCAGTTTATCGGGGGGGACAGGGGAGAACACTGAAGCTTTCTTT. This sequence encodes CASSLSGGTGENTEAFF.

The V call is TRBV30, the J call TRBJ2-2; D perhaps matches TRBD2 (7 bases). Per germline, CDR1 GTSNPN and CDR2 SVGIG (reference sequence). Trimming shortened V by 5 bases and J by 4 bases, and 11 bases separated the two germline ends. The CDR3 loop spans 13 amino acids. The CDR3 loop is CAWGQRGTGELFF. CDR3 DNA: TGTGCCTGGGGACAGCGGGGCACCGGGGAGCTGTTTTTT.

V gene TRBV6-1 combines with J gene TRBJ2-1; D may be TRBD1 (5 bases). V dropped 3 bases and J dropped 0 bases, with 6 bases sitting between them. There are 14 residues in the CDR3. Germline-derived CDR1 and CDR2 are MNHNS and SASEGT. For the CDR3, the DNA is TGTGCCAGCAGTGACAGGGTCTCCTACAATGAGCAGTTCTTC. Translation: CASSDRVSYNEQFF.

The genes are TRBV4-3 and TRBJ2-6, with D tentatively TRBD1 (6 bases). The CDR3 has 20 amino acids. Trimming took 1 base from V and 1 from J, leaving 20 bases between them. Germline CDR1 LGHNA, CDR2 YSLEER. This CDR3 is CASSQALVPGARSGANVLTF. CDR3 bases: TGCGCCAGCAGCCAAGCGCTCGTCCCAGGGGCGCGGTCTGGGGCCAACGTCCTGACTTTC.

The count of this clone is one. The J gene is TRBJ2-7, the V gene TRBV6-5, with TRBD1 as a possible D gene (5 bases). V gave up 4 bases and J gave up 3 bases, with 19 bases separating them. Germline assignment: CDR1 MNHEY and CDR2 SVGAGI. This CDR3 has 16 amino acids. The DNA for the CDR3 is TGTGCCAGCAGTTGGGGAATTGACAGAGATTACTACGAGCAGTACTTC. Its protein is CASSWGIDRDYYEQYF.

The chain links TRBV5-8 to TRBJ2-6, with TRBD1 as a possible D gene (5 bases). V was trimmed by 4 bases and J by 4 bases, leaving 12 bases between them. Germline CDR1 and CDR2: SGHTS and YDEGEE. The CDR3 contains 15 residues. CDR3 protein: CASSARRAGANVLTF. CDR3 nucleotide sequence: TGTGCCAGCAGCGCACGCAGGGCAGGGGCCAACGTCCTGACTTTC.

The chain has TRBV7-7 and TRBJ2-1; 12 bases match TRBD2. Losses at the gene ends were 3 bases for V and 10 bases for J; bases not matched to a gene: 1. This CDR3 is 13 amino acids long. CDR1 and CDR2 (germline): SSHAT, FNYEAQ (reference sequence). The CDR3 sequence is CASSLGTSGEQFF. DNA of the CDR3: TGTGCCAGCAGCTTGGGGACTAGCGGGGAGCAGTTCTTC. Using reference TRBV7-7 and TRBJ2-1 for the parts outside the CDR3, the full variable domain is GAGVSQSPRYKVTKRGQDVTLRCDPISSHATLYWYQQALGQGPEFLTYFNYEAQPDKSGLPSDRFSAERPEGSISTLTIQRTEQRDSAMYRCASSLGTSGEQFFGPGTRLTVL.

CDR3 region: CASSLPLAGGTDTQYF. The CDR3, as DNA: TGCGCCAGCAGCTTACCCTTAGCGGGGGGCACAGATACGCAGTATTTT. The gene calls are TRBV5-1 and TRBJ2-3, with TRBD2 matching over 9 bases. The CDR3 is 16 amino acids. Per the germline V gene, CDR1 is SGHRS and CDR2 is YFSETQ. J lost 1 base, V lost 2 bases, and 5 bases had no gene match.

The genes are TRBV5-4 and TRBJ1-6; 11 bases line up with TRBD1. The junction had 8 bases not matched to a gene; V was cut back by 5 bases and J by 10 bases. The CDR3 is made up of 15 amino acids. CDR1 and CDR2 from the germline V gene are SGHNT and YYREEE (reference sequence). CDR3 DNA: TGTGCCAGCAGTCGGGACAGGGGGATAGGATCACCCCTCCACTTT. Translated: CASSRDRGIGSPLHF. Full variable domain (outside the CDR3, taken from reference TRBV5-4 and TRBJ1-6): ETGVTQSPTHLIKTRGQQVTLRCSSQSGHNTVSWYQQALGQGPQFIFQYYREEENGRGNFPPRFSGLQFPNYSSELNVNALELDDSALYLCASSRDRGIGSPLHFGNGTRLTVT.

This chain uses TRBV5-4 with TRBJ1-4, with TRBD1 matching over 7 bases. CDR1 SGHNT and CDR2 YYREEE come from the germline V gene (reference sequence). The V gene end was trimmed by 3 bases and the J gene end by 4 bases; junction bases not matched to a gene: 3. The CDR3 totals 14 residues. CDR3 nucleotide sequence: TGTGCCAGCAGCTCAGGACAGGTTAATGAAAAACTGTTTTTT. The encoded protein is CASSSGQVNEKLFF.

This chain uses TRBV18 with TRBJ1-1, with 7 positions matching TRBD1. The CDR3 is 16 residues long. The V and J ends lost 0 bases and 1 base, in that order; junction bases with no gene match: 5. Germline CDR1 reads KGHSH; CDR2 reads LQKENI. This CDR3 is CASSPPKSGGNTEAFF. CDR3 coding DNA: TGTGCCAGCTCACCACCGAAGTCAGGGGGGAACACTGAAGCTTTCTTT.

The V gene is TRBV5-1, the J gene TRBJ1-3; D possibly corresponds to TRBD1 (5 bases). The V end lost 5 bases, the J end lost 0 bases, and 21 bases lay between the germline ends. The CDR3 length is 18 residues. From germline, CDR1 is SGHRS and CDR2 YFSETQ. The CDR3 sequence is CASSYAPQGSVSGNTIYF. For the CDR3, the DNA is TGCGCCAGCAGTTACGCCCCCCAGGGCTCCGTCTCTGGAAACACCATATATTTT. The entire variable domain, with the rest obtained from reference TRBV5-1 and TRBJ1-3, is as follows: KAGVTQTPRYLIKTRGQQVTLSCSPISGHRSVSWYQQTPGQGLQFLFEYFSETQRNKGNFPGRFSGRQFSNSRSEMNVSTLELGDSALYLCASSYAPQGSVSGNTIYFGEGSWLTVV.

The chain is built from TRBV6-2 or TRBV6-3 and TRBJ2-7; TRBD1 agrees at 7 bases. Germline-derived CDR1 and CDR2 are MNHEY and SVGEGT. V was clipped by 6 bases and J by 1 base; unmatched bases: 9. The CDR3 is 15 residues long. This CDR3 reads CASSITGALSYEQYF. The CDR3, as DNA: TGTGCCAGCAGCATAACAGGGGCCCTTTCCTACGAGCAGTACTTC.

The rearrangement joins TRBV5-4 to TRBJ2-3; a weak D match, TRBD2 (5 bases). Per germline, CDR1 SGHNT and CDR2 YYREEE (reference sequence). CDR3 size: 13 residues. V lost 3 bases and J 7 bases, leaving 12 bases between the germline ends. The chain's CDR3 is CASSSYRLHTQYF. CDR3 nucleotide sequence: TGTGCCAGCAGCTCCTACAGACTACATACGCAGTATTTT.

V and J are TRBV5-4 and TRBJ1-2; no reliable D call. V was trimmed by 4 bases and J by 1 base, leaving 11 bases between them. Germline V CDR1 and CDR2: SGHNT, YYREEE (reference sequence). CDR3 size: 14 residues. For the CDR3, the DNA is TGTGCCAGCAGCGCGAAAGATGTTAACTATGGCTACACCTTC. This sequence encodes CASSAKDVNYGYTF.

The table lists this clone with a count of one. The chain couples TRBV27 to TRBJ1-1, with TRBD1 matching 7 bases. The J segment lost 5 bases and the V segment lost 0 bases, leaving 6 bases of the junction unmatched. The CDR3 is 15 residues long. Germline values: CDR1 MNHEY, CDR2 SMNVEV (reference sequence). Here the CDR3 DNA reads TGTGCCAGCAGTTTATCCCACAGGGGCGAGACTGAAGCTTTCTTT. It codes for CASSLSHRGETEAFF.

V gene TRBV15 combines with J gene TRBJ2-1; 14 bases are a match to TRBD2. This CDR3 comprises 13 residues. The trim removed 6 bases at V and 15 bases at J, leaving 7 bases unmatched. The germline V gene has CDR1 LNHNV and CDR2 YYDKDF (reference sequence). As DNA, the CDR3 is TGTGCCACCAGATCCGGGACTAGCGGGGGACCGTTCTTC. This gives the protein CATRSGTSGGPFF.

The J gene is TRBJ2-5, the V gene TRBV24-1, with 7 bases lining up with TRBD2. V was clipped by 6 bases and J by 5 bases; unmatched bases: 11. The CDR3 sequence is 15 residues long. Germline V gene data show CDR1 as KGHDR and CDR2 as SFDVKD. CDR3 region: CATSSTLASDETQYF. CDR3 sequence (DNA): TGTGCCACCAGTTCCACACTAGCGTCGGATGAGACCCAGTACTTC.

The genes are TRBV2 and TRBJ2-6; D is unresolved. The germline V and J ends were trimmed by 6 bases and 0 bases, with 9 bases remaining between them. This CDR3 contains 15 residues. Germline V gives CDR1 SNHLY, CDR2 FYNNEI. For the CDR3, the DNA is TGTGCCAGCAGCATATTGAGCTCTGGGGCCAACGTCCTGACTTTC. It yields the protein CASSILSSGANVLTF.

The genes are TRBV5-6 and TRBJ1-2; 10 positions match TRBD1. Germline-derived CDR1 and CDR2 are SGHDT and YYEEEE. Trimming removed 4 bases from V and 0 bases from J; junction bases left unmatched: 6. The CDR3 has 16 amino acids. CDR3 DNA: TGTGCCAGCAGCGGGGACAGGGGAGCCTCTAACTATGGCTACACCTTC. Protein sequence: CASSGDRGASNYGYTF.

V and J are TRBV28 and TRBJ1-5; D not certain. V lost 8 bases and J lost 4, with 15 bases in between. The V gene's germline CDR1 is MDHEN and CDR2 SYDVKM. CDR3 size: 14 residues. CDR3 protein: CASSPGGQNQPQHF. CDR3 bases: TGTGCCAGCTCCCCGGGCGGGCAAAATCAGCCCCAGCATTTT.

This chain connects TRBV2 to TRBJ1-1; TRBD1 matches at 7 bases. CDR1 SNHLY and CDR2 FYNNEI come from the germline V gene. There are 12 residues in the CDR3. Unmatched junction bases numbered 5, after V lost 6 bases and J lost 7 bases. CDR3 loop: CASSRQGGEAFF. The CDR3 nucleotides read TGTGCCAGCAGCCGACAGGGCGGTGAAGCTTTCTTT.

The rearrangement uses TRBV7-9 and TRBJ2-3; 10 bases align to TRBD1. V gave up 3 bases and J gave up 6 bases; unmatched junction bases: 3. The CDR3 spans 14 residues. Germline CDR1 is SEHNR and CDR2 is FQNEAQ (reference sequence). The CDR3 DNA follows: TGTGCCAGCAGCTTGACAGGGGGCAGGGATACGCAGTATTTT. This translates into CASSLTGGRDTQYF.

The rearrangement joins TRBV21-1 to TRBJ2-3; the table's D call of TRBD2 was not tested on the DNA. TRBV21-1 is reported as a pseudogene. This CDR3 is 17 amino acids long. The CDR3 sequence is CASSRLAGGVKTDTQYF. The CDR3 nucleotides read TGTGCCAGCAGCAGGCTAGCGGGAGGAGTGAAGACAGATACGCAGTATTTT.

This rearrangement joins TRBV11-1 to TRBJ2-1; 8 nucleotides align to TRBD1. J lost 8 bases, V lost 8 bases, and 14 bases had no gene match. CDR1 SGHAT and CDR2 FQDESV come from the germline V gene (reference sequence). The CDR3 totals 15 residues. The CDR3 nucleotides are TGTGCCAGCCGAATGGACAGGGTCAAATTCGATGAGCAGTTCTTC. Translating it yields CASRMDRVKFDEQFF.

This chain joins TRBV5-1 and TRBJ2-5, with 8 bases identical to TRBD1. The trim removed 2 bases at V and 4 bases at J, leaving 10 bases unmatched. The CDR3 runs to 16 residues. Germline values: CDR1 SGHRS, CDR2 YFSETQ. Here the CDR3 DNA reads TGCGCCAGCAGCTTCGAGACAGGGGAATGGACAGAGACCCAGTACTTC. The encoded protein is CASSFETGEWTETQYF.

The chain recombines TRBV28 with TRBJ1-2; D remains ambiguous. V lost 5 bases to trimming and J lost 10 bases, with 17 bases between them. The CDR3 sequence is 13 residues long. Germline CDR1 reads MDHEN; CDR2 reads SYDVKM. The CDR3 region is CASSTLAGSAYTF. The CDR3 coding sequence is TGTGCCAGCAGTACCCTAGCAGGAAGCGCCTACACCTTC.